This T cell receptor beta chain emerged from a study of T-cell reconstitution after alpha-beta-depleted transplantation in children. This clonotype was observed many times. The authors prepared the TCRbeta library with unique molecular identifiers. TCRdb re-derived calls from the PCR reads in MiXCR, one entry per CDR3 protein. In the table there are over 200,000 distinct CDR3 sequences, roughly a tenth of which are singletons. The length of the CDR3 is 14 residues. V gave up 6 bases and J gave up 3 bases, with 14 bases separating them. The V gene's germline CDR1 is MNHEY and CDR2 SMNVEV (reference sequence).

The chain employs TRBV27 and TRBJ1-1; perhaps TRBD1 as D (6 bases). The sequencing here drew on PBMCs from the stem cell graft donor, taken from the stem cell graft. This clonotype was obtained from a human donor who donated a stem cell graft to a child with acute lymphoblastic leukemia. CDR3 loop: CASSYEGQYTEAFF. The CDR3 region has the DNA TGTGCCAGCAGCTACGAAGGACAGTACACTGAAGCTTTCTTT.